This T cell receptor (beta chain) originates from a study of T-cell reconstitution after alpha-beta-depleted transplantation in children. Regarding the study as a whole: From newly produced T cells came most of the T-cell counts and diversity one year after transplant. Expanded clones from the graft, numbering several hundred, reportedly supplied alpha-beta T cells about two months after transplant.

V shed 2 bases and J shed 0 bases, with 6 bases lying between them. Germline loops: CDR1 KGHSH, CDR2 LQKENI. This CDR3 is built from 14 residues. In the case of this clonotype: The antigen is unknown.

This sample's TCRbeta library carried unique molecular identifier barcodes. TCRdb passed the PCR reads through MiXCR, listing each CDR3 protein once. The table has 800,000 to 1,000,000 distinct CDR3 sequences, 25% to 30% seen once. The receptor's source is a boy under three years old who had a stem cell transplant for SCID, so the T cells may come from the graft donor. The sequencing used PBMCs, mostly from graft donor cells, collected 360 days after TCRalphabeta/CD19-depleted stem cell transplant. The rearrangement uses TRBV18 and TRBJ2-3; D unresolved. The CDR3 here is CASSPVRSTDTQYF. In DNA form, the CDR3 reads TGTGCCAGCTCACCAGTACGCAGCACAGATACGCAGTATTTT.